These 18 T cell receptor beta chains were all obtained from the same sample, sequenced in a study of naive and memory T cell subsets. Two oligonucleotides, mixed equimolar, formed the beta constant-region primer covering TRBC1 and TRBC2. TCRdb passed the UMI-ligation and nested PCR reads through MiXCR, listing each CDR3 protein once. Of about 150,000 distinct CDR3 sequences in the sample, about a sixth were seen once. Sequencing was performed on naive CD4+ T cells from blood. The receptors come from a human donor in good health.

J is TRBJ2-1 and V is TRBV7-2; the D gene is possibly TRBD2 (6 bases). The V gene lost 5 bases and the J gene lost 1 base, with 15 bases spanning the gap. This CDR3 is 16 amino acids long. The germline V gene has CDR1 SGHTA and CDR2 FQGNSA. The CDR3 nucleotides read TGTGCCAGCAGCGTTCCCGAGACTAGGTCCTACAATGAGCAGTTCTTC. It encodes CASSVPETRSYNEQFF.

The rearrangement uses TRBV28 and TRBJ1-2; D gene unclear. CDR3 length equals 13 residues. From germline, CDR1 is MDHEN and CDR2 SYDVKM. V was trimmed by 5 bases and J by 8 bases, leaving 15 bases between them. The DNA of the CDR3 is TGTGCCAGCAGTAATCGGCCAACCCTCGGCTACACCTTC. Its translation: CASSNRPTLGYTF.

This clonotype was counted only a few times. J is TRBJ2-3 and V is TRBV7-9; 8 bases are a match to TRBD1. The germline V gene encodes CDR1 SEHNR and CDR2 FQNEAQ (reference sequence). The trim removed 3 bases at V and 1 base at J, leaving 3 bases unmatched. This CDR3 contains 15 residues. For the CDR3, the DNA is TGTGCCAGCAGCTTCGGGACAGGCCGCACAGATACGCAGTATTTT. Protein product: CASSFGTGRTDTQYF.

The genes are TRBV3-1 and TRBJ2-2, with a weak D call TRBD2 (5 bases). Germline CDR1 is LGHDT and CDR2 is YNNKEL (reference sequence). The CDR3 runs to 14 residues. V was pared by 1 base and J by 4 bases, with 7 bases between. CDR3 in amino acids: CASSQAGVTGELFF. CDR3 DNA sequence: TGTGCCAGCAGCCAAGCCGGGGTCACCGGGGAGCTGTTTTTT.

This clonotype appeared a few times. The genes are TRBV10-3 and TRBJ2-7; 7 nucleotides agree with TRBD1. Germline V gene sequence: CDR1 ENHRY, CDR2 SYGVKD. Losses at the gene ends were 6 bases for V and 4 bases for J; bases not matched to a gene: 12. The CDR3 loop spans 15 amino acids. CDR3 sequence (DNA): TGTGCCATCAGCCCCTCGGGACAGAACAGATACGAGCAGTACTTC. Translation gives CAISPSGQNRYEQYF.

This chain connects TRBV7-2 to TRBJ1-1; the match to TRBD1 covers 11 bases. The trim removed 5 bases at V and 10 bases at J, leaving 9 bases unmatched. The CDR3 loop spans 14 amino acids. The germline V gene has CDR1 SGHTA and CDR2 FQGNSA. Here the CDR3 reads CASSLLGTGGGAFF. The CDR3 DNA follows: TGTGCCAGCAGCCTGCTTGGGACAGGGGGGGGAGCTTTCTTT. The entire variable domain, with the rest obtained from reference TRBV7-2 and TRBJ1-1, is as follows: GAGVSQSPSNKVTEKGKDVELRCDPISGHTALYWYRQSLGQGLEFLIYFQGNSAPDKSGLPSDRFSAERTGGSVSTLTIQRTQQEDSAVYLCASSLLGTGGGAFFGQGTRLTVV.

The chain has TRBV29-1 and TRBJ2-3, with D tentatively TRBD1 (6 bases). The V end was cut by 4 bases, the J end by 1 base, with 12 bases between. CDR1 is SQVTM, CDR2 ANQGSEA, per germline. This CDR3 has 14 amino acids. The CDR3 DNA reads TGCAGCGTTGCAGGTCCAGGGGGCACAGATACGCAGTATTTT. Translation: CSVAGPGGTDTQYF.

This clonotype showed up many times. The CDR3 spells CSVDGLAGGTDTQYF. CDR3 DNA: TGCAGCGTTGACGGACTAGCGGGGGGCACAGATACGCAGTATTTT. The V gene is TRBV29-1, the J gene TRBJ2-3; TRBD2 matches 13 bases. Trimming cost V 3 bases and J 1 base; bases outside gene matches: 1. The CDR3 runs to 15 residues. Germline CDR1 is SQVTM and CDR2 is ANQGSEA.

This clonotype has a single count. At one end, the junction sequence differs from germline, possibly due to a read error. CDR3 DNA sequence: TGTGCCAGCAGCCCTAGGGGCGGCTACAATGAGCAGTTATTC. Residues: CASSPRGGYNEQLF. The chain links TRBV11-1 to TRBJ2-1, with D maybe TRBD1 (5 bases). Germline V lookup: CDR1 SGHAT, CDR2 FQDESV (reference sequence). The CDR3 is 14 amino acids.

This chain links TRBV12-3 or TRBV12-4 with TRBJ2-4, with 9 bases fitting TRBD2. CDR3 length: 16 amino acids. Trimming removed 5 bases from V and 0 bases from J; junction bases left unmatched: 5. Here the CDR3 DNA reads TGTGCCAGCAGTCCAGCGGGAGGACGAGCCAAAAACATTCAGTACTTC. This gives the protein CASSPAGGRAKNIQYF.

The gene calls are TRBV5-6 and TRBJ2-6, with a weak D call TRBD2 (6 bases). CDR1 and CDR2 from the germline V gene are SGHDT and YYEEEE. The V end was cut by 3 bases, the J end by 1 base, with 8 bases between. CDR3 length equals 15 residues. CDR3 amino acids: CASSWGVSGANVLTF. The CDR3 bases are TGTGCCAGCAGCTGGGGGGTATCTGGGGCCAACGTCCTGACTTTC.

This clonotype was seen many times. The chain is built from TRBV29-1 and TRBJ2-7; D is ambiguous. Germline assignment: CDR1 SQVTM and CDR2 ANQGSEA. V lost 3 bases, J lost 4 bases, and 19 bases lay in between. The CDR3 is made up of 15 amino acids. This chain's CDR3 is CSVDGPRGAGYEQYF. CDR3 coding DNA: TGCAGCGTTGACGGCCCCCGCGGAGCTGGGTACGAGCAGTACTTC.

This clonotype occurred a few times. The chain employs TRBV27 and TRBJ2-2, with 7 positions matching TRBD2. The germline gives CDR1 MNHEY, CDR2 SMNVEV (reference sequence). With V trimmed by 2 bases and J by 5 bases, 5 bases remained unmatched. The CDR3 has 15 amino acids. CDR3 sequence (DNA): TGTGCCAGCAGTTTACAGGCGGGAGTGACCGGGGAGCTGTTTTTT. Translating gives CASSLQAGVTGELFF.

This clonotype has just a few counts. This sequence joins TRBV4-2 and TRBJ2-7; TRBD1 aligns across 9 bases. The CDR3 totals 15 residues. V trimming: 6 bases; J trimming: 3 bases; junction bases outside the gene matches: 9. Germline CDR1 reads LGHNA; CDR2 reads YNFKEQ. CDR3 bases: TGTGCCAGCAGGCGAGAACCGGGACAGGGCTACGAGCAGTACTTC. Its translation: CASRREPGQGYEQYF.

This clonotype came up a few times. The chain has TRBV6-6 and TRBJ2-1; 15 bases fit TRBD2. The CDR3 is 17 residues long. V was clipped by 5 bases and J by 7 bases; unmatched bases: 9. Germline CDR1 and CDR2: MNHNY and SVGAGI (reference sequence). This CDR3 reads CASSKGLAGGPRNEQFF. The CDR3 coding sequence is TGTGCCAGCAGTAAGGGACTAGCGGGAGGCCCAAGGAATGAGCAGTTCTTC.

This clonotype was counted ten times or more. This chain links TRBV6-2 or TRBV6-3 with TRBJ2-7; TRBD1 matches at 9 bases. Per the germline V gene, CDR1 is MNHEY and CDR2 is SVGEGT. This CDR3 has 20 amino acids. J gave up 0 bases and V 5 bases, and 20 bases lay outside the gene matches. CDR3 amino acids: CASSRPGTGSRALTSYEQYF. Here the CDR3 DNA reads TGTGCCAGCAGTCGTCCCGGGACAGGGTCCCGGGCCCTTACCTCCTACGAGCAGTACTTC.

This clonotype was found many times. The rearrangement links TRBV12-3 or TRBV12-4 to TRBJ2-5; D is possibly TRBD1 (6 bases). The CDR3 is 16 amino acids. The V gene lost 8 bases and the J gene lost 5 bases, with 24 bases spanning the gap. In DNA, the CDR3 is TGTGCCAGCCGCCTGATGACAGGAACCCCTGAGGAGACCCAGTACTTC. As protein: CASRLMTGTPEETQYF.

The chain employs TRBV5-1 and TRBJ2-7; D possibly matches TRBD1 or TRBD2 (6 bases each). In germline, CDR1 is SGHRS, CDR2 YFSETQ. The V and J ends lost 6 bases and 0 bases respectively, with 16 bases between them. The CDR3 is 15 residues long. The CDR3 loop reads CASTPGAQSSYEQYF. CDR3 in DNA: TGCGCCAGCACCCCGGGGGCTCAAAGCTCCTACGAGCAGTACTTC.